The rows below give T cell receptor beta chains drawn from one sample of a study of breast tumors, draining lymph nodes, adjacent tissues. TCRdb independently ran MiXCR on the multiplex PCR reads; one entry per CDR3 protein. The sample lists 120,000 to 150,000 distinct CDR3 sequences, less than 35% occurring once. The sample consisted of axillary lymph node tissue. The receptors were sampled from a female donor with breast cancer. Some clones in this sample may be carry-over from other donors' samples. The CDR3 runs from the conserved cysteine through the conserved F or W.

j_call | cdr3_length | v_call | cdr3_aa
TRBJ2-3 | 13 | TRBV30 | CAWSVGLEDTQYF
TRBJ1-2 | 14 | TRBV7-2 | CASSLEGVNYGYTF
TRBJ1-2 | 16 | TRBV6-5 | CASSYLRTGGTYGYTF
TRBJ1-1 | 13 | TRBV18 | CASSPTGDTEAFF
TRBJ2-7 | 15 | TRBV27 | CASSLWGPSSYEQYF
TRBJ1-3 | 17 | TRBV2 | CASKILTNRDNGNTIYF
TRBJ1-4 | 13 | TRBV29-1 | CSWTGTPNKKLFF
TRBJ2-7 | 13 | TRBV10-3 | CAINGPGAYEQYF
TRBJ2-1 | 22 | TRBV7-3 | CASSFYICSASRRDSPRDEQFF
TRBJ1-6 | 15 | TRBV20-1 | CSARKQNSDNSPLHF
TRBJ2-1 | 19 | TRBV25-1 | CASSASRPKGGSSLNEQFF
TRBJ2-7 | 15 | TRBV27 | CASSSSTSGGYEQYF
TRBJ2-3 | 16 | TRBV3-1 | CASSQDLGHLTDTQYF